The table lists the clone carrying this T cell receptor (beta chain) with many counts. The sample comes from a study of regulatory T cells in long-lasting Graves disease. Investigators prepared the TCR beta libraries by applying iRepertoire HTBI primers and Arm-PCR of CDR3 regions. TCRdb fed the multiplex PCR reads into MiXCR, producing one record per CDR3 protein. The profile covers some 370,000 distinct CDR3 sequences, with about 11% appearing a single time and around 18% taken by the ten largest. This CDR3 spans 16 amino acids. CDR1 is SEHNR and CDR2 is FQNEAQ in the germline V gene (reference sequence). With 3 bases clipped from V and 0 bases from J, the junction kept 7 bases outside the gene matches. Specified time point: newly diagnosed GD, antithyroid drugs for less than 3 months. Construction of the TCR library relied on RNA isolated from PBMCs. A further study also used this sample, focusing on T cells in Graves' hyperthyroidism and ophthalmopathy.

The specimen was peripheral blood mononuclear cells (PBMCs), collected at new diagnosis, from a patient treated with antithyroid drugs. This TCR was sampled from a woman between 18 and 29 years old with Graves disease. The chain uses TRBV7-9 and TRBJ1-2; the match to TRBD1 covers 7 bases. The CDR3 nucleotides are TGTGCCAGCAGCTTGCCTCGACAGGGACCTAACTATGGCTACACCTTC. This translates into CASSLPRQGPNYGYTF.